Reported below is one T cell receptor beta chain. Its antigen is not identified. Time point given: baseline pretreatment blood. The treatment denotes: 15 Gy SBRT to primary tumor, nephrectomy 4 weeks later. This specimen comes from a study of radiation and T cells in renal cell carcinoma. Only in-frame clones appear in the TCRdb table, and some are missing; sequencing was by immunoSEQ multiplex PCR. The data hold about 91,000 clones, with 82% observed a single time. Germline assignment: CDR1 SGHVS and CDR2 FQNEAQ. The CDR3 extends over 15 amino acids. With 1 base removed from V and 4 bases from J, the gap between germline ends came to 12 bases. Study observations and caveats: Top tumor clonotypes rose in blood 2 weeks post-radiation, then contracted.

The origin of this receptor is a man aged 60 to 75 with renal cell carcinoma. This specimen was blood, taken from a patient whose treatment included radiotherapy and nephrectomy. J is TRBJ2-3 and V is TRBV7-8, with a possible D match to TRBD2 (6 bases). CDR3 sequence reads: CASSLERWGADTQYF. CDR3 nucleotides: TGTGCCAGCAGCTTAGAAAGGTGGGGGGCAGATACGCAGTATTTT.